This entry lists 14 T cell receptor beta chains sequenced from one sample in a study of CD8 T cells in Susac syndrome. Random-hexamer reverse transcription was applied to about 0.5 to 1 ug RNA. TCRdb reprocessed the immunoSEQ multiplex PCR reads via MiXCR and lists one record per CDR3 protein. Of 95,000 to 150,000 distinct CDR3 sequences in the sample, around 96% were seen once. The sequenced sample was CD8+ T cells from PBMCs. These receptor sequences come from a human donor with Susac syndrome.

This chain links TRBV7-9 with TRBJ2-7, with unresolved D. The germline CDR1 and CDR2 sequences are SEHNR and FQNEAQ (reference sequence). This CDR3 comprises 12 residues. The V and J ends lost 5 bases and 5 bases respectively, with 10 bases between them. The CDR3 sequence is CASSPRTDEQYF. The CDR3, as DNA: TGTGCCAGCAGCCCCCGGACGGACGAGCAGTACTTC.

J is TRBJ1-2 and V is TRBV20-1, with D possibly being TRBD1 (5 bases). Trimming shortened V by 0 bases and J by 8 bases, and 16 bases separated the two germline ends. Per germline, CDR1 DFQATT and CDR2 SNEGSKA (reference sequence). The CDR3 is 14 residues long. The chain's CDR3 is CSARDLRRDGGYTF. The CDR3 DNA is TGCAGTGCTAGAGATTTGAGAAGGGACGGCGGCTACACCTTC.

The CDR3 sequence: CSVEDPGVEGYTF. For the CDR3, the DNA is TGCAGCGTTGAAGATCCGGGGGTTGAGGGCTACACCTTC. The rearrangement uses TRBV29-1 and TRBJ1-2, with D possibly being TRBD1 (5 bases). The CDR3 length is 13 residues. Trimming stripped 0 bases from V and 8 bases from J, with 13 bases between. From germline, CDR1 is SQVTM and CDR2 ANQGSEA.

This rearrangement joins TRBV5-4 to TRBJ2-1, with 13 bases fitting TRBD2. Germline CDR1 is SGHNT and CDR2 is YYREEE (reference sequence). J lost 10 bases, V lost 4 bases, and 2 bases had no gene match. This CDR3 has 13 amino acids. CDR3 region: CASSGLAGDEQFF. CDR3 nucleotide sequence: TGTGCCAGCAGCGGACTAGCGGGAGACGAGCAGTTCTTC.

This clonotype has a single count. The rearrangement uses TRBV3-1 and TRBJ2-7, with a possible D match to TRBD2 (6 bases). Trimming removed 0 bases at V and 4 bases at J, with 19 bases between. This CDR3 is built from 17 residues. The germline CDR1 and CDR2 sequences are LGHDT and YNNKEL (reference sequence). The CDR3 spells CASSQEGGVGLGYEQYF. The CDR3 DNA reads TGTGCCAGCAGCCAAGAGGGGGGTGTCGGGCTGGGGTACGAGCAGTACTTC.

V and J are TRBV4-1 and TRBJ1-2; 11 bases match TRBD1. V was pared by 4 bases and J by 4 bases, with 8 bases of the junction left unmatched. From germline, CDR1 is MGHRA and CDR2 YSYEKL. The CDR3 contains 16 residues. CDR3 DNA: TGCGCCAGCAGCCCGGACAGGGGGCGTTATAGCTATGGCTACACCTTC. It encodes CASSPDRGRYSYGYTF.

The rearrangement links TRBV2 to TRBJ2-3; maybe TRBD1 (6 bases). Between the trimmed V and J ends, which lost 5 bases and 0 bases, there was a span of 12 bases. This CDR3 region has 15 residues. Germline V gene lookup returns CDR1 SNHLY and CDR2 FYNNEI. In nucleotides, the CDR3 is TGTGCCAGCAGTACCGGGACAATGAGCACAGATACGCAGTATTTT. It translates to CASSTGTMSTDTQYF.

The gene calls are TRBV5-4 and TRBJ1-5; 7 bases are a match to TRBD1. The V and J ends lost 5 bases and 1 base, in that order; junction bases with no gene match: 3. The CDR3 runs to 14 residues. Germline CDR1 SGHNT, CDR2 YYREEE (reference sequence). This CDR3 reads CASRKQGSNQPQHF. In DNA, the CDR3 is TGTGCCAGCAGAAAACAGGGGAGCAATCAGCCCCAGCATTTT.

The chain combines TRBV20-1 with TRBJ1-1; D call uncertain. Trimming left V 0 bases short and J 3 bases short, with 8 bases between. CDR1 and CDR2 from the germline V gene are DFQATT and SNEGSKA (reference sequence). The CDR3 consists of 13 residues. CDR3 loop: CSARDLRDTEAFF. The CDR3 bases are TGCAGTGCTAGAGATCTAAGGGACACTGAAGCTTTCTTT.

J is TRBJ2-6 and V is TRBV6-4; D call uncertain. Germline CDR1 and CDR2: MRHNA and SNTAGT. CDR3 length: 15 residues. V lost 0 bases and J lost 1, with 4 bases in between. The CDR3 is CASSDSLSGANVLTF. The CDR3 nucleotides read TGTGCCAGCAGTGACTCGTTATCTGGGGCCAACGTCCTGACTTTC.

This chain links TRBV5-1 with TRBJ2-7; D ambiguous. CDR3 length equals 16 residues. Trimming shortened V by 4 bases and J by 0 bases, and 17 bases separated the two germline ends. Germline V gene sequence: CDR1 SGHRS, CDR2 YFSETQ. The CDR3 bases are TGCGCCAGCAGCATCGGCCCCGACGGGCCCTCCTACGAGCAGTACTTC. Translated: CASSIGPDGPSYEQYF. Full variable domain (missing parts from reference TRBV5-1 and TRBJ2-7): KAGVTQTPRYLIKTRGQQVTLSCSPISGHRSVSWYQQTPGQGLQFLFEYFSETQRNKGNFPGRFSGRQFSNSRSEMNVSTLELGDSALYLCASSIGPDGPSYEQYFGPGTRLTVT.

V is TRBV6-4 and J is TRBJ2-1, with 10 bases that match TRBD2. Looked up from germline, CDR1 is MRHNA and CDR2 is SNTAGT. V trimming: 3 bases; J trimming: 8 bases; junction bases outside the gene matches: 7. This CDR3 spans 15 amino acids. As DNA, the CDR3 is TGTGCCAGCAGTGAATCTAGCGGGGGTTCCGATGAGCAGTTCTTC. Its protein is CASSESSGGSDEQFF.

The CDR3 bases are TGTGCCAGCAGTCCCCACCCCCAGGGAATGTTAACGGGAGGGGCCAACGTCCTGACTTTC. Its protein is CASSPHPQGMLTGGANVLTF. This chain joins TRBV27 and TRBJ2-6; possibly TRBD1 or TRBD2 for D (5 bases each). Germline CDR1 MNHEY, CDR2 SMNVEV (reference sequence). The CDR3 extends over 20 amino acids. V was clipped by 5 bases and J by 4 bases, with 27 bases between them.

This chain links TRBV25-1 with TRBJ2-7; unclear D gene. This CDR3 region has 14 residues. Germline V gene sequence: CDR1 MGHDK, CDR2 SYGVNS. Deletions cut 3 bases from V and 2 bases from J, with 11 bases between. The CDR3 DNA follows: TGTGCCAGCAGTGATTCCAGGCGAGCCTACGAGCAGTACTTC. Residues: CASSDSRRAYEQYF.